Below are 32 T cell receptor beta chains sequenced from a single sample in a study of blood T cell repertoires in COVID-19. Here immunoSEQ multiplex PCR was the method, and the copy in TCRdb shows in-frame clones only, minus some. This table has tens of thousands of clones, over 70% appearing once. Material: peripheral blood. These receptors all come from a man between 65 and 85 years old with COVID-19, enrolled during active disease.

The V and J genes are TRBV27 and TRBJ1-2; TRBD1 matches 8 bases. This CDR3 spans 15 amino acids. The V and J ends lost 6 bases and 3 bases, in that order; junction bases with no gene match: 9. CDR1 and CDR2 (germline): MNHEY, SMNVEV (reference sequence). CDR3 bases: TGTGCCAGCAGCGTAAACGGACAGGGTCACTATGGCTACACCTTC. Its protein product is CASSVNGQGHYGYTF.

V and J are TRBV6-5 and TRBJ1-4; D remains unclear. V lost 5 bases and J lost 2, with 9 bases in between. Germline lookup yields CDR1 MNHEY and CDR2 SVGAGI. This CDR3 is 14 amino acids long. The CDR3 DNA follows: TGTGCCAGCAGTAACTGGGCGACTAATGAAAAACTGTTTTTT. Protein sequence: CASSNWATNEKLFF.

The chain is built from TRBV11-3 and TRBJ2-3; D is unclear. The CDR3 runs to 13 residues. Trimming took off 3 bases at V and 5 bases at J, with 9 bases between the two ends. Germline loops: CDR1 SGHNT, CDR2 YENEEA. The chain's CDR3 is CASSFTSGDTQYF. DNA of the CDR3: TGTGCCAGCAGCTTCACCAGTGGAGATACGCAGTATTTT. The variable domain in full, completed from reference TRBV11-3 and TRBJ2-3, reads EAGVVQSPRYKIIEKKQPVAFWCNPISGHNTLYWYLQNLGQGPELLIRYENEEAVDDSQLPKDRFSAERLKGVDSTLKIQPAELGDSAVYLCASSFTSGDTQYFGPGTRLTVL.

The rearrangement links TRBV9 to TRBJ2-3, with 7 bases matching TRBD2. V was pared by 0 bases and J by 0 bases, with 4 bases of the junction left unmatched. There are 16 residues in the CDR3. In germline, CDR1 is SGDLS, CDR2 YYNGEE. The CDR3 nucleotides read TGTGCCAGCAGCGTAGGTCTAGCGGCTAGCACAGATACGCAGTATTTT. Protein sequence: CASSVGLAASTDTQYF.

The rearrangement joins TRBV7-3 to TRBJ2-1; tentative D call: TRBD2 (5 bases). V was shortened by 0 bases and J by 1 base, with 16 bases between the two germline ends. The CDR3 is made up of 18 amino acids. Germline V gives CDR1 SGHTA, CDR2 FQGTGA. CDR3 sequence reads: CASSLTGLTGSSYNEQFF. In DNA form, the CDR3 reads TGTGCCAGCAGCTTAACCGGACTTACGGGGAGTTCCTACAATGAGCAGTTCTTC.

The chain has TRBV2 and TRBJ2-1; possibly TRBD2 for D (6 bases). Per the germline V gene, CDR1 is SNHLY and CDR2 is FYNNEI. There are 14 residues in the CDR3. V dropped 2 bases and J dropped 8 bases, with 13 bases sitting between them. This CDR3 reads CASSESGSGYEQFF. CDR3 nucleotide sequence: TGTGCCAGCAGTGAATCGGGTAGCGGTTATGAGCAGTTCTTC.

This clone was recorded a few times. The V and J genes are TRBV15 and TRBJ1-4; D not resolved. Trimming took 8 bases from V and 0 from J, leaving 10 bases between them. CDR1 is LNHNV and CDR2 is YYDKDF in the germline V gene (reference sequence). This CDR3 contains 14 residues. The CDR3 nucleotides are TGTGCCACCGGCCCCGGGGCAACTAATGAAAAACTGTTTTTT. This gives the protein CATGPGATNEKLFF.

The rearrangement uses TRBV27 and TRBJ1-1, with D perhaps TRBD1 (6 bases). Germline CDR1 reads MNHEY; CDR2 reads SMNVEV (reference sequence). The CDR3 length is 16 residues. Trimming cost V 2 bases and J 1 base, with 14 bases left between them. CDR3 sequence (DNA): TGTGCCAGCAGTTTAGCGGACAGCTTGGGGAACACTGAAGCTTTCTTT. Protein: CASSLADSLGNTEAFF.

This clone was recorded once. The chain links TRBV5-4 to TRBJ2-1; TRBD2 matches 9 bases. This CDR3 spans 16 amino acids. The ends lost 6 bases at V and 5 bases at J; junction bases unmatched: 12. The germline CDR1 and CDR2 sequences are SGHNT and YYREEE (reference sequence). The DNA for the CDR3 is TGTGCCAGCACCCGGACGGCGGGAGGGGAGGACAATGAGCAGTTCTTC. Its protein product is CASTRTAGGEDNEQFF.

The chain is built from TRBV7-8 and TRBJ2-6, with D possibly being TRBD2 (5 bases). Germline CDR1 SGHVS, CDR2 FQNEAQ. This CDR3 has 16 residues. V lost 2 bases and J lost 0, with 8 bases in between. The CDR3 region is CASSLLGSSGANVLTF. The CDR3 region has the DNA TGTGCCAGCAGCTTATTAGGGAGCTCTGGGGCCAACGTCCTGACTTTC.

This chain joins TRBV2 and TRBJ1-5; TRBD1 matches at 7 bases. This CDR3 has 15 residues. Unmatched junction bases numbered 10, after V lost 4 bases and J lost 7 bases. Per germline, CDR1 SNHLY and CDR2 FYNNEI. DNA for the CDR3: TGTGCCAGCAGTGTTGTGACAGGGATTCGGCAGCCCCAGCATTTT. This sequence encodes CASSVVTGIRQPQHF.

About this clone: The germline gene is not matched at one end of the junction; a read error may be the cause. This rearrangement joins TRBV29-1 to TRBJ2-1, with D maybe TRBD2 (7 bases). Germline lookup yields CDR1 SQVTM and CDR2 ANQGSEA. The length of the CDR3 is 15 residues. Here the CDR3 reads CRVGGGQTGYNEQFF. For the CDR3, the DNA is TGCCGCGTTGGGGGGGGGCAGACAGGCTACAATGAGCAGTTCTTC.

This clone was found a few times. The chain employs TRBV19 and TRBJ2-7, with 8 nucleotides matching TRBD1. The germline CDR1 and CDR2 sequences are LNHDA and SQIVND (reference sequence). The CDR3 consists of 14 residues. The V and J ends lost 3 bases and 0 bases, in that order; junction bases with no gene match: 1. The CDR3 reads CASSIGQGSYEQYF. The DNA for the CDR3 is TGTGCCAGTAGTATTGGACAGGGCTCCTACGAGCAGTACTTC.

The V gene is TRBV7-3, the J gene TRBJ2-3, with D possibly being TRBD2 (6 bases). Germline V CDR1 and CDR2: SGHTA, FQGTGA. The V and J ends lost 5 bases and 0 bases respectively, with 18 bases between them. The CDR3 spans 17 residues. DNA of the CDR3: TGTGCCAGCAGCCAAAACAACGGACTAACTAGCACAGATACGCAGTATTTT. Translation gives CASSQNNGLTSTDTQYF. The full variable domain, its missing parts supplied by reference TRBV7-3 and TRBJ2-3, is GAGVSQTPSNKVTEKGKYVELRCDPISGHTALYWYRQSLGQGPEFLIYFQGTGAADDSGLPNDRFFAVRPEGSVSTLKIQRTERGDSAVYLCASSQNNGLTSTDTQYFGPGTRLTVL.

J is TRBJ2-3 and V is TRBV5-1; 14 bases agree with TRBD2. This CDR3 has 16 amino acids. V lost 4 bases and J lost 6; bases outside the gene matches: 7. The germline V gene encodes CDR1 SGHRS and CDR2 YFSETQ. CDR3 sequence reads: CASSVQTSGRVDTQYF. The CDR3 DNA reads TGCGCCAGCAGCGTGCAGACTAGCGGGAGGGTTGATACGCAGTATTTT.

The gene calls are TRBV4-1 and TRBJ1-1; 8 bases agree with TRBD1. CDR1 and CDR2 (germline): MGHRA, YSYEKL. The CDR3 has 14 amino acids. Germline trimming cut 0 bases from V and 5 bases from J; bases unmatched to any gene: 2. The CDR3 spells CASSQDRGRTEAFF. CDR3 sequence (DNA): TGCGCCAGCAGCCAAGACAGGGGGCGGACTGAAGCTTTCTTT.

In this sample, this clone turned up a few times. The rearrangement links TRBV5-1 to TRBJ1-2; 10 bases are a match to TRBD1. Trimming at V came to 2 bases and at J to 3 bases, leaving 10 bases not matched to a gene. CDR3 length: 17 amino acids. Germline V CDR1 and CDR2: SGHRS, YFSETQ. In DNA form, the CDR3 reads TGCGCCAGCAGCTTTCGCCGGACAGGGGGTATTGACTATGGCTACACCTTC. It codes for CASSFRRTGGIDYGYTF.

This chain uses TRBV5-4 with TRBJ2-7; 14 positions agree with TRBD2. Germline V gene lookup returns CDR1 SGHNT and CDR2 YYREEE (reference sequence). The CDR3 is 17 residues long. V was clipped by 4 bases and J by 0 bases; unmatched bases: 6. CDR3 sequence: CASSQGLAGALSYEQYF. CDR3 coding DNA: TGTGCCAGCAGCCAGGGACTAGCGGGAGCACTCTCCTACGAGCAGTACTTC.

Here the CDR3 DNA reads TGTGCCATCAGTGGGACAGGGTATCTTGGCGAGCAGTACTTC. It yields the protein CAISGTGYLGEQYF. This chain uses TRBV10-3 with TRBJ2-7; 8 bases map to TRBD1. Germline-derived CDR1 and CDR2 are ENHRY and SYGVKD. With 4 bases clipped from V and 6 bases from J, the junction kept 8 bases outside the gene matches. The CDR3 spans 14 residues.

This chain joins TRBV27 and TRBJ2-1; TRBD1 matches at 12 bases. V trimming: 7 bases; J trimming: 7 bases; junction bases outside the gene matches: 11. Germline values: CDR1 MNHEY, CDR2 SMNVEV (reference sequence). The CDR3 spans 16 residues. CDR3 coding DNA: TGTGCCAGCACCCCCTCCCGGGACAGGGGGCTGAATGAGCAGTTCTTC. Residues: CASTPSRDRGLNEQFF.

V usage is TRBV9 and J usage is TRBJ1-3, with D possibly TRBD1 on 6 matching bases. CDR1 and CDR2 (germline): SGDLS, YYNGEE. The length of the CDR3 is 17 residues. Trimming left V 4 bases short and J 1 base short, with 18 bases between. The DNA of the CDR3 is TGTGCCAGCAGCCCAGGGGACTACTCATTTTCTGGAAACACCATATATTTT. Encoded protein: CASSPGDYSFSGNTIYF.

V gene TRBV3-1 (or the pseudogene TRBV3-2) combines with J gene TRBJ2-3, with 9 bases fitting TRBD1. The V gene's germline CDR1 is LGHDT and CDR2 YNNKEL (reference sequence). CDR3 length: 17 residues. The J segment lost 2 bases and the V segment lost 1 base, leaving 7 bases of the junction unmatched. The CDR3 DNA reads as TGTGCCAGCAGCCAAGGGGCCGGGACAGGGTACACAGATACGCAGTATTTT. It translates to CASSQGAGTGYTDTQYF.

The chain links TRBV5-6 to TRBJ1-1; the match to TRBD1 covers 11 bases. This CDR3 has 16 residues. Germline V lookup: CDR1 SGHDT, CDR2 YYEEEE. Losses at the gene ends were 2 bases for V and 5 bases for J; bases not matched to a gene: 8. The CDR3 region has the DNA TGTGCCAGCAGCTTCCGGGACAGGGGGTACTTGACTGAAGCTTTCTTT. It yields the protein CASSFRDRGYLTEAFF.

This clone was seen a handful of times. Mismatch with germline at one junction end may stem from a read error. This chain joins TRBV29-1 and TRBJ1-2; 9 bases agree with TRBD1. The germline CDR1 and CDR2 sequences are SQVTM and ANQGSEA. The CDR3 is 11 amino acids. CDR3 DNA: TGCAGCGTTGAAGATACGGGACAGGGAACGTGG. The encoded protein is CSVEDTGQGTW.

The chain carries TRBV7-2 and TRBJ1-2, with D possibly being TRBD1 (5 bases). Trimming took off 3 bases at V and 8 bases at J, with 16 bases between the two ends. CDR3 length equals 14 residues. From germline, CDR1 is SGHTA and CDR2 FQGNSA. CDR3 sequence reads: CASSFATGEGGYTF. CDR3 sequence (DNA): TGTGCCAGCAGCTTCGCCACAGGTGAAGGAGGCTACACCTTC.

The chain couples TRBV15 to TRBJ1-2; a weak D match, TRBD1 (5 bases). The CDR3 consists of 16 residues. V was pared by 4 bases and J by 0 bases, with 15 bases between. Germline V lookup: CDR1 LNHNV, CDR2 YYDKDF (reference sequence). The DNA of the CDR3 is TGTGCCACCAGCACCAGGGCCCAGGGCTCTAACTATGGCTACACCTTC. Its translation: CATSTRAQGSNYGYTF.

The CDR3 DNA reads as TGCAGCGTTGATCGGGGGACCAACACTGAAGCTTTCTTT. It translates to CSVDRGTNTEAFF. The V and J genes are TRBV29-1 and TRBJ1-1; possible D gene TRBD1, 5 bases. V was clipped by 3 bases and J by 2 bases, with 10 bases between them. This CDR3 region has 13 residues. Germline-derived CDR1 and CDR2 are SQVTM and ANQGSEA. Full variable domain (outside the CDR3, taken from reference TRBV29-1 and TRBJ1-1): SAVISQKPSRDICQRGTSLTIQCQVDSQVTMMFWYRQQPGQSLTLIATANQGSEATYESGFVIDKFPISRPNLTFSTLTVSNMSPEDSSIYLCSVDRGTNTEAFFGQGTRLTVV.

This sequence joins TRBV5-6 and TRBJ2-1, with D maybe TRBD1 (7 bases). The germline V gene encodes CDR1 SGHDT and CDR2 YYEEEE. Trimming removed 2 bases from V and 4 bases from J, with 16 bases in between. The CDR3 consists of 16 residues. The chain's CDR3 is CASSFLGRGEYNEQFF. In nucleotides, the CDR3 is TGTGCCAGCAGCTTTTTGGGCAGGGGGGAGTACAATGAGCAGTTCTTC.

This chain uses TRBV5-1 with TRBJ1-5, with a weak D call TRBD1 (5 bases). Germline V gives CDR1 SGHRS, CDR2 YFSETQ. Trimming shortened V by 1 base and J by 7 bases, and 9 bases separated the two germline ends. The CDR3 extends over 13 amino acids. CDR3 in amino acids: CASSLTGKQPQHF. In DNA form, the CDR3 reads TGCGCCAGCAGCTTGACAGGAAAGCAGCCCCAGCATTTT.

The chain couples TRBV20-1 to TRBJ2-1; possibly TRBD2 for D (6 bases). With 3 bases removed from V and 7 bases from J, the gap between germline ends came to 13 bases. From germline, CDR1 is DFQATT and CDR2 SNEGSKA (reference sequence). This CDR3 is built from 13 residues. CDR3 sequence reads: CSASETSRNEQFF. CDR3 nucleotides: TGCAGTGCTAGTGAAACTAGCCGTAATGAGCAGTTCTTC.

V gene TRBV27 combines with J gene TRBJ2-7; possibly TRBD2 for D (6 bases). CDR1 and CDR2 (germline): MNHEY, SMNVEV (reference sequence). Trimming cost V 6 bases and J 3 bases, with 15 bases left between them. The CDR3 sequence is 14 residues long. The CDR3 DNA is TGTGCCAGCAGGCAAAGCGGGTGGCGCTACGAGCAGTACTTC. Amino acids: CASRQSGWRYEQYF.

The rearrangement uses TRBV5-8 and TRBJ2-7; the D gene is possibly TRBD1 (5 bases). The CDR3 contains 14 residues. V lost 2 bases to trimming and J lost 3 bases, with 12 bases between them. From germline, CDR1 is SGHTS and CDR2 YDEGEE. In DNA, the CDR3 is TGTGCCAGCAGCTTCTCAGGGATCGTCTACGAGCAGTACTTC. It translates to CASSFSGIVYEQYF.